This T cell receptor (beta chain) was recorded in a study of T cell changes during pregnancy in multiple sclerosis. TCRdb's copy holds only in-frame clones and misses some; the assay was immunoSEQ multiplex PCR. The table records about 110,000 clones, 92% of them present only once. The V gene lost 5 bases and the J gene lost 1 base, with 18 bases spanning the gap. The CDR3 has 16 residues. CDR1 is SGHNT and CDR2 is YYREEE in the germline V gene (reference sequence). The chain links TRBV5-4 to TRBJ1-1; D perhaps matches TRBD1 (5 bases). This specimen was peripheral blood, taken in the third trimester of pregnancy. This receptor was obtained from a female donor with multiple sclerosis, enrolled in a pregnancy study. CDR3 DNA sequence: TGTGCCAGCAGGCAGATGGCAGGGCTTAAGAACACTGAAGCTTTCTTT. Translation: CASRQMAGLKNTEAFF.